What follows are 14 T cell receptor beta chains derived from one specimen sequenced in a study of cytomegalovirus exposure and HLA in healthy donors. It was with 60 Vbeta and 13 Jbeta primers that the PCR ran. Some clones are missing from TCRdb's copy, which holds only in-frame ones; the method was immunoSEQ multiplex PCR. The sample records over 75,000 clones, approximately 89% being singletons. Sample: PBMCs. The receptors shown here come from a young man in good health and CMV-seropositive.

The chain is built from TRBV7-9 and TRBJ1-1, with D uncertain. V dropped 0 bases and J dropped 7 bases, with 9 bases sitting between them. This CDR3 spans 13 amino acids. In germline, CDR1 is SEHNR, CDR2 FQNEAQ (reference sequence). CDR3 loop: CASSLAEGGEAFF. The CDR3 DNA follows: TGTGCCAGCAGCTTAGCGGAAGGAGGTGAAGCTTTCTTT. The full variable domain, completed using reference TRBV7-9 and TRBJ1-1, is DTGVSQNPRHKITKRGQNVTFRCDPISEHNRLYWYRQTLGQGPEFLTYFQNEAQLEKSRLLSDRFSAERPKGSFSTLEIQRTEQGDSAMYLCASSLAEGGEAFFGQGTRLTVV.

This clone was observed once. Germline and junction disagree at one end, which may indicate a read error. The chain has TRBV15 and TRBJ2-7; 7 bases are shared with TRBD1. The V gene's germline CDR1 is LNHNV and CDR2 YYDKDF (reference sequence). The CDR3 is 14 residues long. In DNA form, the CDR3 reads TGTGCCACCAGGAGAGACAGGGTCTCCTACGAGCAGTACTTC. This sequence encodes CATRRDRVSYEQYF.

The gene calls are TRBV5-4 and TRBJ1-5; 9 positions match TRBD1. Germline lookup yields CDR1 SGHNT and CDR2 YYREEE (reference sequence). The CDR3 has 15 amino acids. Unmatched junction bases numbered 4, after V lost 0 bases and J lost 6 bases. DNA of the CDR3: TGTGCCAGCAGCTTGGCGAACAGGGGGCTTCAGCCCCAGCATTTT. Amino acid sequence: CASSLANRGLQPQHF. Variable domain in full (rest from reference TRBV5-4 and TRBJ1-5): ETGVTQSPTHLIKTRGQQVTLRCSSQSGHNTVSWYQQALGQGPQFIFQYYREEENGRGNFPPRFSGLQFPNYSSELNVNALELDDSALYLCASSLANRGLQPQHFGDGTRLSIL.

This chain links TRBV20-1 with TRBJ2-7, with D tentatively TRBD1 (6 bases). Per the germline V gene, CDR1 is DFQATT and CDR2 is SNEGSKA (reference sequence). The CDR3 extends over 11 amino acids. V was pared by 5 bases and J by 3 bases, with 8 bases between. The CDR3 coding sequence is TGCAGTGCTCCCAGGGGCTACGAGCAGTACTTC. This gives the protein CSAPRGYEQYF.

V gene TRBV7-6 combines with J gene TRBJ2-6; D is undetermined. This CDR3 has 15 amino acids. Trimming cost V 1 base and J 2 bases, with 6 bases left between them. Germline CDR1 is SGHVS and CDR2 is FNYEAQ. The CDR3, as DNA: TGTGCCAGCAGCTTAGAGGAGCCTGGGGCCAACGTCCTGACTTTC. It translates to CASSLEEPGANVLTF.

This clone was seen only a few times. The chain recombines TRBV28 with TRBJ1-1; 7 bases match TRBD1. V lost 6 bases and J lost 1; bases outside the gene matches: 8. The germline gives CDR1 MDHEN, CDR2 SYDVKM. The CDR3 is 15 amino acids. CDR3 in amino acids: CASSHGTDWNTEAFF. The CDR3 nucleotides read TGTGCCAGCAGCCACGGGACAGACTGGAACACTGAAGCTTTCTTT.

V and J are TRBV6-1 and TRBJ2-2, with 9 bases that match TRBD1. Germline CDR1 and CDR2: MNHNS and SASEGT. Losses at the gene ends were 8 bases for V and 4 bases for J; bases not matched to a gene: 5. CDR3 length equals 14 residues. The CDR3 region has the DNA TGTGCCAGCCTCGGGACAGGGATCACCGGGGAGCTGTTTTTT. As protein: CASLGTGITGELFF.

V usage is TRBV10-3 and J usage is TRBJ2-2; 7 bases line up with TRBD1. J lost 3 bases, V lost 7 bases, and 5 bases had no gene match. This CDR3 has 14 residues. CDR1 and CDR2 (germline): ENHRY, SYGVKD. CDR3 DNA: TGTGCCATCACCCGTGACAGGGACACCGGGGAGCTGTTTTTT. It specifies CAITRDRDTGELFF.

The chain couples TRBV27 to TRBJ2-5; 9 bases match TRBD1. The end of the DNA is better explained by TRBJ2-7, so the J call may be wrong. This CDR3 spans 15 amino acids. The V gene's germline CDR1 is MNHEY and CDR2 SMNVEV (reference sequence). In DNA, the CDR3 is TGTGCCAGCAGTTTATATGGGACAGGGAGTTACGAGCAGTACTTC. Protein: CASSLYGTGSYEQYF.

Concerning this clone itself: The germline gene is not matched at one end of the junction; a read error may be the cause. The chain is built from TRBV5-1 and TRBJ1-2; 7 nucleotides agree with TRBD1. Germline V gene sequence: CDR1 SGHRS, CDR2 YFSETQ. CDR3 length: 16 residues. CDR3: CASSLTGVPLDYGYTF. In nucleotides, the CDR3 is TGCGCCAGCAGCTTGACAGGGGTCCCTTTAGACTACGGCTACACCTTC. Variable domain in full (rest from reference TRBV5-1 and TRBJ1-2): KAGVTQTPRYLIKTRGQQVTLSCSPISGHRSVSWYQQTPGQGLQFLFEYFSETQRNKGNFPGRFSGRQFSNSRSEMNVSTLELGDSALYLCASSLTGVPLDYGYTFGSGTRLTVV.

The J gene is TRBJ2-5, the V gene TRBV7-4; 10 positions agree with TRBD2. This CDR3 has 18 residues. Germline lookup yields CDR1 SGHVT and CDR2 SQSDAQ. Losses at the gene ends were 4 bases for V and 3 bases for J; bases not matched to a gene: 14. CDR3 DNA sequence: TGTGCCAGCAGCTCCCTCGCTACTAGCGGGACGACCAAAGAGACCCAGTACTTC. The encoded protein is CASSSLATSGTTKETQYF.

J is TRBJ2-1 and V is TRBV12-5; 7 bases align to TRBD2. CDR3 length: 12 amino acids. The ends lost 7 bases at V and 7 bases at J; junction bases unmatched: 4. Germline values: CDR1 LGHNT, CDR2 FRNRAP. This chain's CDR3 is CASAEAGNEQFF. Written as DNA, the CDR3 is TGTGCTAGTGCCGAAGCGGGAAATGAGCAGTTCTTC.

This chain links TRBV7-9 with TRBJ2-5; 9 bases align to TRBD1. Germline CDR1 is SEHNR and CDR2 is FQNEAQ (reference sequence). After removal of 4 bases from V and 2 bases from J, the junction contained 11 bases not matched to a gene. The length of the CDR3 is 17 residues. CDR3 sequence reads: CASSSGMGQGNQETQYF. The CDR3 nucleotides are TGTGCCAGCAGCTCAGGAATGGGACAGGGAAATCAAGAGACCCAGTACTTC.

The chain combines TRBV10-3 with TRBJ2-2, with TRBD2 identical over 11 bases. Germline trimming cut 5 bases from V and 6 bases from J; bases unmatched to any gene: 8. Germline V gene sequence: CDR1 ENHRY, CDR2 SYGVKD. CDR3 length: 16 amino acids. The CDR3 spells CAISPPLAGAPGELFF. CDR3 nucleotide sequence: TGTGCCATCAGTCCCCCACTAGCGGGAGCCCCCGGGGAGCTGTTTTTT.